This TCR beta chain was profiled in a study of T cells after yellow fever vaccination. One entry per CDR3 protein, called by TCRdb with MiXCR from the 5' RACE reads. The profile covers more than 110,000 distinct CDR3 sequences, with around 6.3% appearing a single time and more than 0.55% taken by the ten largest. This clonotype occurred many times. Its antigen is not known. The study's findings and limits: Though it reached lower strength, the secondary response hit its peak faster, day 5 versus 15. Once the booster was given, most primary-vaccination clones reappeared, at roughly 96% for CD4 and roughly 86% for CD8.

The sequences come from CD4+ T cells sorted from PBMCs, collected 10 days after the yellow fever booster vaccination. This TCR came from a man aged 25-45 years who received the YFV17D yellow fever vaccine.

The DNA for the CDR3 is TGCAGCGTTGTTATCCTCACTGAAGCTTTCTTT. This encodes CSVVILTEAFF. The chain has TRBV29-1 and TRBJ1-1, with unresolved D. This CDR3 comprises 11 residues. The V gene's germline CDR1 is SQVTM and CDR2 ANQGSEA. With 4 bases removed from V and 4 bases from J, the gap between germline ends came to 7 bases.